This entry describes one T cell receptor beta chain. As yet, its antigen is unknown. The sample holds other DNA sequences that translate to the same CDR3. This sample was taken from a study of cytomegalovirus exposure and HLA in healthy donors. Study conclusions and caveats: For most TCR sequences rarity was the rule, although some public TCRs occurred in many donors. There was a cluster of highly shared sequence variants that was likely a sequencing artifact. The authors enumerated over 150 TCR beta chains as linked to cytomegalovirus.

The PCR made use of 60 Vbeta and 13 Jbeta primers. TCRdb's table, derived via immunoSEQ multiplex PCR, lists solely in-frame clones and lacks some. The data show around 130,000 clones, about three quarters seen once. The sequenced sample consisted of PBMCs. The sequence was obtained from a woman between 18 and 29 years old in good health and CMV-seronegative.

The CDR3, as DNA: TGTGCCAGCAGCTTGACGGGGACTGAAGCTTTCTTT. Translated: CASSLTGTEAFF. The rearrangement links TRBV5-6 to TRBJ1-1, with D unresolved. CDR1 is SGHDT, CDR2 YYEEEE, per germline. CDR3 size: 12 residues. The V and J ends lost 1 base and 5 bases respectively, with 6 bases between them. Together with reference TRBV5-6 and TRBJ1-1, the CDR3 gives the full variable domain: DAGVTQSPTHLIKTRGQQVTLRCSPKSGHDTVSWYQQALGQGPQFIFQYYEEEERQRGNFPDRFSGHQFPNYSSELNVNALLLGDSALYLCASSLTGTEAFFGQGTRLTVV.